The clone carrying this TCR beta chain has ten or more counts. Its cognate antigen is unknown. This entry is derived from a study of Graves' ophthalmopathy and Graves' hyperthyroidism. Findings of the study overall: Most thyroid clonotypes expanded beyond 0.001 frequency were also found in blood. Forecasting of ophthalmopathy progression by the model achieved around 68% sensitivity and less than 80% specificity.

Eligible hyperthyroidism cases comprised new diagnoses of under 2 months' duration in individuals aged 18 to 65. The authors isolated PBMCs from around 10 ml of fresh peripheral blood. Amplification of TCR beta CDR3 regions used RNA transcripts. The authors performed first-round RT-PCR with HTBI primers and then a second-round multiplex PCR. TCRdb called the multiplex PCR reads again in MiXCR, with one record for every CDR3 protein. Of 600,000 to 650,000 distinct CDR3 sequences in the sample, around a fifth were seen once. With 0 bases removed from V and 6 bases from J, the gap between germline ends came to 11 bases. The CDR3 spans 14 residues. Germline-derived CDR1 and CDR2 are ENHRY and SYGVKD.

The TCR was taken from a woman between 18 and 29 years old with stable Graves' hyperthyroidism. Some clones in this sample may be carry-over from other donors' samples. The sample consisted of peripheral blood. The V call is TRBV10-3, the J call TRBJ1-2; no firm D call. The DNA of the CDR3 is TGTGCCATCAGTGAGTCCTTAGCCAGCGATGGCTACACCTTC. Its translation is CAISESLASDGYTF.